Listed here are 27 T cell receptor beta chains from one sample, sequenced in a study of cytomegalovirus exposure and HLA in healthy donors. Amplification used 60 Vbeta primers and 13 Jbeta primers. The protocol was immunoSEQ multiplex PCR, while the TCRdb copy is restricted to in-frame clones and leaves out a portion. Of about 140,000 clones listed, 70% to 85% were seen once; the top ten hold roughly 10%. The sample was PBMCs. The receptors shown here come from a woman between 50 and 59 years old in good health and CMV-seropositive.

This sequence joins TRBV5-1 and TRBJ2-5, with 8 bases matching TRBD2. The CDR3 runs to 16 residues. The V and J ends lost 4 bases and 2 bases, in that order; junction bases with no gene match: 10. Germline V gives CDR1 SGHRS, CDR2 YFSETQ. In DNA, the CDR3 is TGCGCCAGCAGCACCCCGGGTAGCGGGGTTCAAGAGACCCAGTACTTC. Its protein product is CASSTPGSGVQETQYF. Based on the CDR3 plus reference TRBV5-1 and TRBJ2-5, the full variable domain is KAGVTQTPRYLIKTRGQQVTLSCSPISGHRSVSWYQQTPGQGLQFLFEYFSETQRNKGNFPGRFSGRQFSNSRSEMNVSTLELGDSALYLCASSTPGSGVQETQYFGPGTRLLVL.

Worth noting for this clone: Other nucleotide sequences in the sample specify the same CDR3. The chain recombines TRBV5-1 with TRBJ2-2, with 8 bases identical to TRBD1. Trimming at V came to 4 bases and at J to 5 bases, leaving 4 bases not matched to a gene. Looked up from germline, CDR1 is SGHRS and CDR2 is YFSETQ. The CDR3 has 14 amino acids. The CDR3: CASSLGQGTGELFF. The CDR3 nucleotides read TGCGCCAGCAGCCTCGGACAGGGAACCGGGGAGCTGTTTTTT. Full variable domain (missing parts from reference TRBV5-1 and TRBJ2-2): KAGVTQTPRYLIKTRGQQVTLSCSPISGHRSVSWYQQTPGQGLQFLFEYFSETQRNKGNFPGRFSGRQFSNSRSEMNVSTLELGDSALYLCASSLGQGTGELFFGEGSRLTVL.

This clone is termed medium-sized. This sequence joins TRBV4-2 and TRBJ2-7; D perhaps matches TRBD2 (5 bases). Looked up from germline, CDR1 is LGHNA and CDR2 is YNFKEQ. V gave up 1 base and J gave up 8 bases, with 12 bases separating them. The CDR3 is 13 residues long. CDR3 amino acids: CASSQGNGVKQYF. The CDR3 DNA follows: TGTGCCAGCAGCCAAGGGAACGGGGTGAAGCAGTACTTC.

V usage is TRBV5-1 and J usage is TRBJ1-1, with D possibly TRBD1 on 5 matching bases. CDR1 is SGHRS, CDR2 YFSETQ, per germline. This CDR3 has 15 amino acids. Trimming removed 0 bases at V and 3 bases at J, with 12 bases between. CDR3 sequence: CASSLAGGFDTEAFF. In DNA form, the CDR3 reads TGCGCCAGCAGCTTGGCCGGGGGGTTTGACACTGAAGCTTTCTTT. The entire variable domain, with the rest obtained from reference TRBV5-1 and TRBJ1-1, is as follows: KAGVTQTPRYLIKTRGQQVTLSCSPISGHRSVSWYQQTPGQGLQFLFEYFSETQRNKGNFPGRFSGRQFSNSRSEMNVSTLELGDSALYLCASSLAGGFDTEAFFGQGTRLTVV.

The chain employs TRBV7-2 and TRBJ1-4, with D possibly TRBD1 on 5 matching bases. V was cut by 0 bases and J by 2 bases, with 7 bases left in between. This CDR3 is 15 amino acids long. Germline lookup yields CDR1 SGHTA and CDR2 FQGNSA. In DNA, the CDR3 is TGTGCCAGCAGCTTAGCAAGGGGTACTAATGAAAAACTGTTTTTT. Amino acids: CASSLARGTNEKLFF.

The V gene is TRBV6-5, the J gene TRBJ1-2; D perhaps matches TRBD1 (6 bases). This CDR3 spans 15 amino acids. V was clipped by 5 bases and J by 6 bases, with 19 bases between them. Germline V gene data show CDR1 as MNHEY and CDR2 as SVGAGI. As DNA, the CDR3 is TGTGCCAGCAGTCCCGGGGGGGCCCGGGGAAATGGCTACACCTTC. Its protein product is CASSPGGARGNGYTF.

This sequence joins TRBV30 and TRBJ1-2, with 8 bases identical to TRBD1. The V gene end was trimmed by 1 base and the J gene end by 7 bases; junction bases not matched to a gene: 5. CDR3 length: 13 amino acids. Germline values: CDR1 GTSNPN, CDR2 SVGIG (reference sequence). DNA of the CDR3: TGTGCCTGGAGTGCAGGACAGGGAAGTGGCTACACCTTC. This codes for CAWSAGQGSGYTF.

The V gene is TRBV9, the J gene TRBJ1-2; D is uncertain. CDR3 length: 12 residues. V lost 1 base to trimming and J lost 7 bases, with 8 bases between them. Germline V lookup: CDR1 SGDLS, CDR2 YYNGEE. CDR3 loop: CASSVLGGGYTF. CDR3 coding DNA: TGTGCCAGCAGCGTACTAGGAGGTGGCTACACCTTC.

This clone was seen only a few times. CDR3 protein: CASSPLSGEQETQYF. As DNA, the CDR3 is TGTGCCAGCTCACCACTTTCGGGGGAACAAGAGACCCAGTACTTC. The chain links TRBV18 to TRBJ2-5; tentatively, D is TRBD2 (6 bases). V gave up 1 base and J gave up 2 bases, with 11 bases separating them. CDR1 KGHSH and CDR2 LQKENI come from the germline V gene. This CDR3 is built from 15 residues.

This clone has only a few counts. Other DNA sequences within the sample encode an identical CDR3. The chain links TRBV4-1 to TRBJ1-1; D perhaps matches TRBD1 (6 bases). This CDR3 region has 13 residues. V was clipped by 6 bases and J by 4 bases, with 12 bases between them. CDR1 is MGHRA, CDR2 YSYEKL, per germline. In nucleotides, the CDR3 is TGCGCCAGCAGAGGGGGGAGGGGCACTGAAGCTTTCTTT. Translating it yields CASRGGRGTEAFF.

The chain recombines TRBV7-2 with TRBJ2-2; possibly TRBD2 for D (7 bases). The CDR3 consists of 15 residues. Germline V gives CDR1 SGHTA, CDR2 FQGNSA. V lost 7 bases and J lost 2, with 14 bases in between. The CDR3 coding sequence is TGTGCCAGCACCAGGGCGGGGGCCAACACCGGGGAGCTGTTTTTT. Protein: CASTRAGANTGELFF.

The chain links TRBV5-1 to TRBJ1-5, with 7 bases that match TRBD1. This CDR3 spans 16 amino acids. Trimming cost V 4 bases and J 5 bases; bases outside gene matches: 12. Germline lookup yields CDR1 SGHRS and CDR2 YFSETQ. The CDR3 is CASSPGGGQIHQPQHF. The CDR3, as DNA: TGCGCCAGCAGCCCCGGGGGGGGACAGATCCATCAGCCCCAGCATTTT.

This clone has only one observation. This chain uses TRBV27 with TRBJ1-5, with D possibly being TRBD1 (5 bases). V dropped 2 bases and J dropped 6 bases, with 11 bases sitting between them. The CDR3 sequence is 14 residues long. Germline values: CDR1 MNHEY, CDR2 SMNVEV (reference sequence). Here the CDR3 DNA reads TGTGCCAGCAGTTTAAAACCCGGGGGTCAGCCCCAGCATTTT. It specifies CASSLKPGGQPQHF.

The rearrangement joins TRBV7-3 to TRBJ2-2; D not resolved. There are 13 residues in the CDR3. Trimming took off 1 base at V and 3 bases at J, with 3 bases between the two ends. Germline CDR1 is SGHTA and CDR2 is FQGTGA. The chain's CDR3 is CASSLRHTGELFF. DNA for the CDR3: TGTGCCAGCAGCTTAAGGCACACCGGGGAGCTGTTTTTT.

The rearrangement uses TRBV30 and TRBJ1-1; no definite D call. The CDR3 runs to 13 residues. Germline V gives CDR1 GTSNPN, CDR2 SVGIG (reference sequence). The V end was cut by 3 bases, the J end by 1 base, with 9 bases between. The chain's CDR3 is CAWSDNKNTEAFF. As DNA, the CDR3 is TGTGCCTGGAGCGACAACAAGAACACTGAAGCTTTCTTT. The full variable domain, with the rest looked up from reference TRBV30 and TRBJ1-1, is SQTIHQWPATLVQPVGSPLSLECTVEGTSNPNLYWYRQAAGRGLQLLFYSVGIGQISSEVPQNLSASRPQDRQFILSSKKLLLSDSGFYLCAWSDNKNTEAFFGQGTRLTVV.

The genes are TRBV10-3 and TRBJ2-3; 9 positions match TRBD1. The ends lost 0 bases at V and 4 bases at J; junction bases unmatched: 5. This CDR3 spans 16 amino acids. Germline CDR1 is ENHRY and CDR2 is SYGVKD. DNA of the CDR3: TGTGCCATCAGTGAGTCCCCGGGACAGGGACCAGATACGCAGTATTTT. As protein: CAISESPGQGPDTQYF.

The CDR3: CASSLGQVVDTGELFF. Here the CDR3 DNA reads TGTGCCAGCAGCCTAGGTCAGGTCGTGGACACCGGGGAGCTGTTTTTT. This chain connects TRBV11-3 to TRBJ2-2, with D hard to call. V lost 5 bases and J lost 3, with 16 bases in between. The CDR3 contains 16 residues. Germline values: CDR1 SGHNT, CDR2 YENEEA.

The genes are TRBV27 and TRBJ2-7; 8 bases fit TRBD1. Trimming cost V 0 bases and J 4 bases; bases outside gene matches: 5. Germline loops: CDR1 MNHEY, CDR2 SMNVEV (reference sequence). This CDR3 comprises 15 residues. In nucleotides, the CDR3 is TGTGCCAGCAGTTTATCGGACGGACAGGGATACGAGCAGTACTTC. Its protein is CASSLSDGQGYEQYF.

The chain carries TRBV7-2 and TRBJ1-5; D perhaps matches TRBD1 (6 bases). Germline lookup yields CDR1 SGHTA and CDR2 FQGNSA. V gave up 5 bases and J gave up 11 bases, with 19 bases separating them. The CDR3 has 14 amino acids. The CDR3 spells CASSKIGEGGSQHF. The CDR3, as DNA: TGTGCCAGCAGCAAAATAGGGGAGGGGGGGTCCCAGCATTTT.

This chain joins TRBV19 and TRBJ2-7; TRBD1 might be the D (6 bases). The V gene's germline CDR1 is LNHDA and CDR2 SQIVND (reference sequence). The CDR3 loop spans 16 amino acids. Trimming pared 5 bases from V and 6 bases from J, leaving 23 bases between. This CDR3 reads CASSVGTPGRGLEQYF. Written as DNA, the CDR3 is TGTGCCAGTAGTGTCGGGACACCCGGCCGGGGCCTCGAGCAGTACTTC.

With respect to this clone: A read error may account for a junction end that differs from germline. This sequence joins TRBV28 and TRBJ2-5, with 12 bases that match TRBD2. The CDR3 has 17 residues. Germline loops: CDR1 MDHEN, CDR2 SYDVKM. The CDR3 DNA follows: TGTGCTAGCAGTCGACTAGCGGGGGAACTAATCCAAGAGACCCAGTACTTC. This encodes CASSRLAGELIQETQYF.

This clone was found once. The genes are TRBV5-1 and TRBJ2-2; D is ambiguous. CDR1 SGHRS and CDR2 YFSETQ come from the germline V gene. This CDR3 spans 13 amino acids. Trimming took 0 bases from V and 5 from J, leaving 5 bases between them. The CDR3 DNA sequence: TGCGCCAGCAGCTTGGACATAACCGGGGAGCTGTTTTTT. The encoded protein is CASSLDITGELFF.

This clone occurred once. The V call is TRBV5-4, the J call TRBJ2-1, with D unresolved. The CDR3 is 14 amino acids. The germline V gene encodes CDR1 SGHNT and CDR2 YYREEE (reference sequence). Trimming shortened V by 0 bases and J by 4 bases, and 8 bases separated the two germline ends. The CDR3, as DNA: TGTGCCAGCAGCTTGGGCAGAAATTACAATGAGCAGTTCTTC. Translating gives CASSLGRNYNEQFF.

V gene TRBV25-1 combines with J gene TRBJ1-4, with D unresolved. This CDR3 has 15 residues. V dropped 7 bases and J dropped 4 bases, with 16 bases sitting between them. CDR1 MGHDK and CDR2 SYGVNS come from the germline V gene. The CDR3 spells CASTRSASGNEKLFF. The CDR3 nucleotides read TGTGCCAGCACCAGATCAGCCTCGGGTAATGAAAAACTGTTTTTT.

The genes are TRBV6-5 and TRBJ2-7, with TRBD1 matching over 7 bases. Germline V gene data show CDR1 as MNHEY and CDR2 as SVGAGI. Losses at the gene ends were 5 bases for V and 4 bases for J; bases not matched to a gene: 11. This CDR3 spans 15 amino acids. The CDR3 is CASSTPRQGQYEQYF. Written as DNA, the CDR3 is TGTGCCAGCAGTACTCCAAGACAGGGTCAATACGAGCAGTACTTC.

The chain is built from TRBV7-3 and TRBJ2-3, with TRBD2 matching over 10 bases. Germline loops: CDR1 SGHTA, CDR2 FQGTGA. The V gene end was trimmed by 0 bases and the J gene end by 7 bases; junction bases not matched to a gene: 4. This CDR3 comprises 15 residues. CDR3: CASSLTLAGKNTQYF. The CDR3 DNA is TGTGCCAGCAGCTTAACACTAGCGGGGAAAAATACGCAGTATTTT.

V and J are TRBV5-3 and TRBJ2-7; D call uncertain. TRBV5-3 is identified as an open reading frame with a role that is uncertain. The CDR3 has 14 amino acids. V lost 4 bases and J lost 2, with 13 bases in between. The CDR3 DNA reads TGTGCCAGAAGCCTGACTCCATTGGCCTACGAGCAGTACTTC. Translating gives CARSLTPLAYEQYF.